This T cell receptor beta chain was documented in a study of blood T cell repertoires in COVID-19. Study-level information: Some COVID-19 samples were acute and others convalescent; all came from the United States, Italy and Spain.

The CDR3 extends over 16 amino acids. V lost 0 bases to trimming and J lost 9 bases; unmatched junction nucleotides: 11. The germline CDR1 and CDR2 sequences are KGHSH and LQKENI. Profiled with immunoSEQ multiplex PCR; TCRdb holds only in-frame clones, not every one. The sample has roughly 30,000 clones; 93% are singletons. Sequencing input: peripheral blood. The J gene is TRBJ2-5, the V gene TRBV18, with 9 bases identical to TRBD1. The receptor's source is a human donor in a cohort sampled during active COVID-19. The CDR3 coding sequence is TGTGCCAGCTCACCACCGGATTTGGGACAGGGTTTTCCCCAGTACTTC. It encodes CASSPPDLGQGFPQYF.